The clone carrying this T cell receptor beta chain was observed many times. Trimming took 5 bases from V and 6 from J; bases not matched to a gene: 9. The CDR3 is 16 amino acids. Per the germline V gene, CDR1 is SGHAT and CDR2 is FQNNGV. These data are taken from a study of Graves' ophthalmopathy and Graves' hyperthyroidism. TCR beta CDR3 amplification used RNA transcripts. HTBI primers served in a first-round RT-PCR, which a second-round multiplex PCR followed. Via MiXCR, TCRdb re-called the multiplex PCR reads, giving one row per CDR3 protein. The data contain fewer than 600,000 distinct CDR3 sequences, around an eighth of them seen just once; the ten biggest clones take up about a tenth. Active ophthalmopathy (CAS at least 3, NOSPECS at least 4), lasting under 3 months.

This chain connects TRBV11-2 to TRBJ2-5; TRBD2 matches 13 bases. This clonotype was obtained from a woman aged 30 to 39 with Graves' ophthalmopathy. Sequencing was done on a sample of blood. CDR3 residues: CASSLGLAGEGKTQYF. Here the CDR3 DNA reads TGTGCCAGCAGCCTTGGACTAGCGGGAGAAGGAAAGACCCAGTACTTC.